This TCR beta chain came from a study of T cell responses to AZD1222 COVID-19 vaccine. Overall study context: Combined were second doses at about 4 or about 12 weeks.

This clone was detected a few times. The antigen remains undetermined. The protocol was immunoSEQ multiplex PCR, while the TCRdb copy is restricted to in-frame clones and leaves out a portion. The sample lists about 120,000 clones, around 90% seen once, with more than 7.5% in the top ten. The CDR3 covers 15 residues. CDR1 MDHEN and CDR2 SYDVKM come from the germline V gene. V lost 0 bases and J lost 1, with 7 bases in between. Study observations and caveats: Only a handful of people who got AZD1222 tested seropositive at baseline. Donors in the cohort were predominantly white British and more often female, and clonal diversity was possibly underestimated. The reported proportion of spike-specific TCRs targeting unmutated variant regions was nearly half.

This clonotype originated in an adult in good health. The sequencing here drew on peripheral blood, taken on day 0 of AZD1222 vaccination. This rearrangement joins TRBV28 to TRBJ1-5; D unresolved. Here the CDR3 DNA reads TGTGCCAGCAGTTTATGGAAAACCAGCAATCAGCCCCAGCATTTT. Amino acid sequence: CASSLWKTSNQPQHF.